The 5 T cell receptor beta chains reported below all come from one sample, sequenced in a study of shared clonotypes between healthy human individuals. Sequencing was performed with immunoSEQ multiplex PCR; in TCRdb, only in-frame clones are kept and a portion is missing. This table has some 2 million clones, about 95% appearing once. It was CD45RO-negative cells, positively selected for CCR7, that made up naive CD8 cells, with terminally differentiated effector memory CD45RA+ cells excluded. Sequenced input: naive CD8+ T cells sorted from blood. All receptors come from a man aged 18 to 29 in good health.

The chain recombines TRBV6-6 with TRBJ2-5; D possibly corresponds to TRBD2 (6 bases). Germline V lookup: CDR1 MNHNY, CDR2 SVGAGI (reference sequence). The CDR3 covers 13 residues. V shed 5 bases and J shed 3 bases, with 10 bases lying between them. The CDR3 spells CASSSSGEETQYF. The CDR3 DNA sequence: TGTGCCAGCAGTAGTTCGGGAGAAGAGACCCAGTACTTC.

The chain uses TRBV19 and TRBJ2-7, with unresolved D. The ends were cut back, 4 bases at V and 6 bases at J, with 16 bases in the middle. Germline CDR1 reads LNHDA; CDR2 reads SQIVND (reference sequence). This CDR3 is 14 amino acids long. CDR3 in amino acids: CASSTGSNPFEQYF. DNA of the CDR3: TGTGCCAGTAGTACCGGGTCTAACCCCTTCGAGCAGTACTTC.

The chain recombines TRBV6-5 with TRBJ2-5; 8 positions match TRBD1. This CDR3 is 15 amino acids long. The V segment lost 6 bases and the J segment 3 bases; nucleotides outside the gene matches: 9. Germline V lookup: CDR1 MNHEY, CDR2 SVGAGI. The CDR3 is CASSKFQGAEETQYF. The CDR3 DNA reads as TGTGCCAGCAGCAAATTTCAGGGGGCTGAAGAGACCCAGTACTTC.

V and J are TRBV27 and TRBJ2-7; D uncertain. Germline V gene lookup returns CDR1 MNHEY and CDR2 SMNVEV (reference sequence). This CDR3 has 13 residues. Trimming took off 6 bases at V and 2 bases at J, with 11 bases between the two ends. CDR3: CASSLTDPYEQYF. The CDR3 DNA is TGTGCCAGCAGCCTTACAGATCCCTACGAGCAGTACTTC.

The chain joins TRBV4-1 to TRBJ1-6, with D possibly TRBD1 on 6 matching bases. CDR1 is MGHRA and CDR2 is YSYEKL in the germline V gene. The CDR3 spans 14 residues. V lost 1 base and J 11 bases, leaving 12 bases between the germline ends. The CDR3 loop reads CASSQVQGSTPLHF. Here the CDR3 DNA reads TGCGCCAGCAGCCAAGTACAGGGAAGCACACCCCTCCACTTT.